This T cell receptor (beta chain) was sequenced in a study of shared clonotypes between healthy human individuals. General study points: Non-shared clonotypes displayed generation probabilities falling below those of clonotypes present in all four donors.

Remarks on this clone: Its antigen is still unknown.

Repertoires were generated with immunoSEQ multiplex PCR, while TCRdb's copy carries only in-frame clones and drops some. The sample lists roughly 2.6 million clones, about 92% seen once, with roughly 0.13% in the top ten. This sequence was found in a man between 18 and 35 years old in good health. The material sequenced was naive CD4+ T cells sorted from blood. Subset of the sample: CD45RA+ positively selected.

Written as DNA, the CDR3 is TGTGCCTGGGATGGACAGCTTAATGAAAAACTGTTTTTT. Its protein product is CAWDGQLNEKLFF. The V call is TRBV30, the J call TRBJ1-4; D might be TRBD1 (6 bases). V lost 5 bases and J 4 bases, leaving 11 bases between the germline ends. The germline CDR1 and CDR2 sequences are GTSNPN and SVGIG (reference sequence). The CDR3 consists of 13 residues.